These T cell receptor beta chains were read from a single sample in a study of T cells in Graves' hyperthyroidism and ophthalmopathy. Via MiXCR, TCRdb re-called the multiplex PCR reads, giving one row per CDR3 protein. The sample holds fewer than 800,000 distinct CDR3 sequences; 15% to 20% are singletons and the top ten take roughly 8%. Input material: blood. These receptors all stem from a man between 18 and 35 years old with Graves' hyperthyroidism. Both conserved end residues are part of each CDR3. A D gene is named only where the DNA matches it firmly. Not every row has a clone size; where given, it reads once, few, many or a size class.

abundance,j_gene,d_gene,v_gene,CDR3aa,CDR3nt
.,TRBJ1-5,.,TRBV4-1,CASSQVWPSTYSNQPQHF,TGCGCCAGCAGCCAAGTTTGGCCGTCGACTTATAGCAATCAGCCCCAGCATTTT
.,TRBJ1-2,.,TRBV10-3,CATQIQASNYGYTF,TGTGCCACTCAGATACAGGCCTCTAACTATGGCTACACCTTC
few,TRBJ1-1,TRBD1,TRBV5-6,CASSLARTGPNTEAFF,TGTGCCAGCAGCTTGGCCAGGACAGGACCGAACACTGAAGCTTTCTTT
many,TRBJ2-2,.,TRBV6-2/TRBV6-3,CASSQNTGELFF,TGTGCCAGCAGTCAGAACACCGGGGAGCTGTTTTTT
many,TRBJ1-2,TRBD1,TRBV11-1,CASTDRGLYGYTF,TGTGCCAGCACGGACAGGGGACTCTATGGCTACACCTTC
many,TRBJ2-7,.,TRBV10-3,CAISEEKGVYEQYF,TGTGCCATCAGTGAGGAAAAGGGGGTCTACGAGCAGTACTTC
.,TRBJ2-1,.,TRBV20-1,CSASGRSGAPYNEQFF,TGCAGTGCTAGCGGGCGTAGCGGAGCACCTTACAATGAGCAGTTCTTC
few,TRBJ2-3,TRBD2,TRBV7-9,CASSQGLAGPTDTQYF,TGTGCCAGCAGCCAGGGACTAGCGGGACCCACAGATACGCAGTATTTT
few,TRBJ2-1,TRBD2,TRBV2,CARVLTSGAINEQFF,TGTGCCAGGGTTCTAACTAGCGGGGCCATCAATGAGCAGTTCTTC
many,TRBJ2-1,.,TRBV5-5,CASTRYNEQFF,TGTGCCAGCACCCGCTACAATGAGCAGTTCTTC
many,TRBJ1-1,TRBD1,TRBV5-1,CASSLGPETGGTEAFF,TGCGCCAGCAGCTTGGGTCCTGAAACAGGGGGCACTGAAGCTTTCTTT
.,TRBJ2-1,TRBD2,TRBV28,CASSSITSGSGNEQFF,TGTGCCAGCAGCTCCATTACTAGCGGGAGCGGCAATGAGCAGTTCTTC
few,TRBJ2-3,.,TRBV29-1,CSVELGRGETDTQYF,TGCAGCGTTGAACTTGGAAGGGGCGAGACAGATACGCAGTATTTT
many,TRBJ1-1,.,TRBV19,CASSWGLDTEAFF,TGTGCCAGTAGTTGGGGGCTGGACACTGAAGCTTTCTTT
.,TRBJ2-2,.,TRBV18,CASSLPVRAGELFF,TGTGCCAGCTCACTCCCCGTTCGCGCCGGGGAGCTGTTTTTT
.,TRBJ2-1,.,TRBV3-1,CASSQGLGGGEQFF,TGTGCCAGCAGCCAAGGGCTGGGGGGTGGGGAGCAGTTCTTC
.,TRBJ2-1,TRBD2,TRBV15,CATRTSGHNEQFF,TGTGCCACCAGGACTAGCGGACACAATGAGCAGTTCTTC